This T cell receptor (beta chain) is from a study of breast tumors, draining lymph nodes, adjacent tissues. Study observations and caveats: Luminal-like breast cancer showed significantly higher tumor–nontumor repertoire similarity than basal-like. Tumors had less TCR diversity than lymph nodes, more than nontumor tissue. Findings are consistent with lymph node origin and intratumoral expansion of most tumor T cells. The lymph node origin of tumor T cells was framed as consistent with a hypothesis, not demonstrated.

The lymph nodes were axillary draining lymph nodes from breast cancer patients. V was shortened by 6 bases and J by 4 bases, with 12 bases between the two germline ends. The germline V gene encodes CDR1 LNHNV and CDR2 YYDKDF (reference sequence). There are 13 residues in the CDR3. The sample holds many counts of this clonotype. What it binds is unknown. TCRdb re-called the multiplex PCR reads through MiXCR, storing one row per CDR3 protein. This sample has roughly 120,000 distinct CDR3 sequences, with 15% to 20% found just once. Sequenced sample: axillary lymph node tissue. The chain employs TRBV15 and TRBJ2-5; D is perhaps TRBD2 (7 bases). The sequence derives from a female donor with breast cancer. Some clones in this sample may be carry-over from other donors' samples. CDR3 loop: CATRRGHGETQYF. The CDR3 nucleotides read TGTGCCACCAGGCGGGGGCACGGAGAGACCCAGTACTTC.